The source of this TCR beta chain is a study of cytomegalovirus exposure and HLA in healthy donors. Study-level information: In a later analysis, the approximately 110 validation repertoires were reported to have used the same platform as the 600 to 700 first-cohort repertoires. General study results and limits: It was reportedly the case that the classifier diagnosed cytomegalovirus status with high specificity and sensitivity.

This clone appeared a few times. What it recognizes is unknown. CDR3 size: 14 residues. Germline-derived CDR1 and CDR2 are MGHRA and YSYEKL. V lost 6 bases and J lost 1, with 9 bases in between. The study drew the donors from its roughly 120-subject validation cohort, separate from the roughly 700-subject first cohort. Here immunoSEQ multiplex PCR was the method, and the copy in TCRdb shows in-frame clones only, minus some. This table has under 200,000 clones, nearly 90% appearing once. The sequence was collected from a man aged 18 to 35 in good health and CMV-seropositive. The sequenced sample consisted of PBMCs. The chain links TRBV4-1 to TRBJ2-2; no clear D. CDR3 residues: CASSRSENTGELFF. As DNA, the CDR3 is TGCGCCAGCAGTCGATCAGAGAACACCGGGGAGCTGTTTTTT.